The 11 T cell receptor beta chains presented below share a single source sample, sequenced in a study of blood T cell repertoires in COVID-19. The method was immunoSEQ multiplex PCR; TCRdb's version includes in-frame clones alone and lacks a portion of them. This sample has about 180,000 clones, with 89% found just once. Source material: peripheral blood. The receptor source for this set is a young man who had recovered from COVID-19.

The V call is TRBV18, the J call TRBJ2-7, with TRBD1 matching over 8 bases. CDR3 length: 15 amino acids. The germline CDR1 and CDR2 sequences are KGHSH and LQKENI. Losses at the gene ends were 0 bases for V and 5 bases for J; bases not matched to a gene: 6. The CDR3 region has the DNA TGTGCCAGCTCACCACCTCCGGGACAGGCCGACGAGCAGTACTTC. Amino acids: CASSPPPGQADEQYF.

CDR3 bases: TGTGCCAGTAGCCCGACTAGCGGGAGGGCCTCCTACAATGAGCAGTTCTTC. It specifies CASSPTSGRASYNEQFF. The chain is built from TRBV19 and TRBJ2-1; 14 bases map to TRBD2. CDR1 LNHDA and CDR2 SQIVND come from the germline V gene (reference sequence). The length of the CDR3 is 17 residues. Unmatched junction bases numbered 4, after V lost 6 bases and J lost 0 bases.

This clone was seen a single time. The chain couples TRBV9 to TRBJ2-7, with D perhaps TRBD2 (6 bases). V was shortened by 3 bases and J by 7 bases, with 11 bases between the two germline ends. This CDR3 spans 12 amino acids. Germline loops: CDR1 SGDLS, CDR2 YYNGEE. The CDR3 DNA is TGTGCCAGCAGCGCCTCAGGGAGGGAGCAGTACTTC. Its protein product is CASSASGREQYF.

V usage is TRBV18 and J usage is TRBJ1-1; 9 bases map to TRBD1. The CDR3 totals 14 residues. Germline CDR1 reads KGHSH; CDR2 reads LQKENI. V dropped 2 bases and J dropped 3; count of bases not matched to a gene: 1. CDR3: CASSPRTGDTEAFF. CDR3 nucleotides: TGTGCCAGCTCACCAAGGACAGGGGACACTGAAGCTTTCTTT.

V usage is TRBV10-3 and J usage is TRBJ2-7, with 12 bases that match TRBD1. V dropped 3 bases and J dropped 6; count of bases not matched to a gene: 6. The length of the CDR3 is 15 residues. CDR1 is ENHRY and CDR2 is SYGVKD in the germline V gene. This CDR3 is CAISDTGQGAGEQYF. CDR3 coding DNA: TGTGCCATCAGTGACACGGGACAGGGGGCCGGCGAGCAGTACTTC.

The J gene is TRBJ1-5, the V gene TRBV12-3 or TRBV12-4; D is uncertain. Trimming took off 6 bases at V and 13 bases at J, with 19 bases between the two ends. This CDR3 spans 13 amino acids. The CDR3 loop reads CASRIGTAALQHF. As DNA, the CDR3 is TGTGCCAGCAGAATAGGCACGGCGGCCCTTCAGCATTTT.

The rearrangement uses TRBV5-6 and TRBJ2-1; D possibly corresponds to TRBD2 (6 bases). The germline V and J ends were trimmed by 4 bases and 6 bases, with 17 bases remaining between them. CDR3 length: 15 amino acids. Germline V lookup: CDR1 SGHDT, CDR2 YYEEEE. The CDR3 sequence is CASSPGVTSANEQFF. In DNA form, the CDR3 reads TGTGCCAGCAGCCCTGGGGTGACTAGTGCCAATGAGCAGTTCTTC.

This clone was seen a handful of times. V is TRBV4-3 and J is TRBJ1-6; perhaps TRBD1 as D (6 bases). V was pared by 0 bases and J by 10 bases, with 16 bases between. The CDR3 is 16 amino acids. Germline CDR1 LGHNA, CDR2 YSLEER. The CDR3 region is CASSQDDAGAGSPLHF. The DNA for the CDR3 is TGCGCCAGCAGCCAAGATGATGCGGGGGCAGGCTCACCCCTCCACTTT.

The chain couples TRBV5-1 to TRBJ1-6; D is undetermined. The CDR3 is 14 amino acids. V dropped 0 bases and J dropped 9 bases, with 10 bases sitting between them. CDR1 is SGHRS and CDR2 is YFSETQ in the germline V gene. The CDR3 loop reads CASSLGTYGSPLHF. CDR3 DNA: TGCGCCAGCAGCTTGGGGACTTATGGTTCACCCCTCCACTTT.

The chain uses TRBV18 and TRBJ2-1; D may be TRBD2 (6 bases). Trimming removed 0 bases at V and 7 bases at J, with 10 bases between. The CDR3 loop spans 14 amino acids. Per germline, CDR1 KGHSH and CDR2 LQKENI. CDR3 amino acids: CASSPPTSQNEQFF. The CDR3 DNA follows: TGTGCCAGCTCACCACCGACTAGTCAGAATGAGCAGTTCTTC. The full variable domain, its missing parts supplied by reference TRBV18 and TRBJ2-1, is NAGVMQNPRHLVRRRGQEARLRCSPMKGHSHVYWYRQLPEEGLKFMVYLQKENIIDESGMPKERFSAEFPKEGPSILRIQQVVRGDSAAYFCASSPPTSQNEQFFGPGTRLTVL.

This chain links TRBV6-2 or TRBV6-3 with TRBJ1-1; D not resolved. The V end lost 3 bases, the J end lost 2 bases, and 16 bases lay between the germline ends. This CDR3 is 16 amino acids long. Looked up from germline, CDR1 is MNHEY and CDR2 is SVGEGT. CDR3 protein: CASSYRSEALNTEAFF. CDR3 nucleotides: TGTGCCAGCAGTTATCGGAGTGAGGCTTTAAACACTGAAGCTTTCTTT.